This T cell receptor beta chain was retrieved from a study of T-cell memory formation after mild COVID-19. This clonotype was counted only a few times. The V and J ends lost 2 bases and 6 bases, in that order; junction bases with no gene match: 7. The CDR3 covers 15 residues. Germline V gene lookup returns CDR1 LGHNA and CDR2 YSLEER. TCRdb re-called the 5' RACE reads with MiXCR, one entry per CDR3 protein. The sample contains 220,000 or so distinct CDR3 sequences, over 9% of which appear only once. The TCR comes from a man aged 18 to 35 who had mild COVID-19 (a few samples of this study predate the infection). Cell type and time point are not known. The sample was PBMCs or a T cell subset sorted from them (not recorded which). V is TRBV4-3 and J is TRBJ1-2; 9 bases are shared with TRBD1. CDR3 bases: TGCGCCAGCAGCCAATTCGGGACAGGGACTAATGGCTACACCTTC. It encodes CASSQFGTGTNGYTF.